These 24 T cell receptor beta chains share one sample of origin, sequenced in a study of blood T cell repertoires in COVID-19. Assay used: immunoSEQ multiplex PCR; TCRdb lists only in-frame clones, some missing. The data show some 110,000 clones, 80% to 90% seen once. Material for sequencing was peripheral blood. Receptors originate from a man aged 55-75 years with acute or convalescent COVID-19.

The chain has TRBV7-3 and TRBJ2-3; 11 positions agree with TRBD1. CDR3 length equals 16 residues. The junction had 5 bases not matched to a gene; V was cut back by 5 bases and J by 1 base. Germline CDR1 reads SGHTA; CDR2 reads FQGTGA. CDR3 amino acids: CASSKRTGGRTDTQYF. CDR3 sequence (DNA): TGTGCCAGCAGCAAGCGGACAGGGGGCCGCACAGATACGCAGTATTTT.

The CDR3 region has the DNA TGTGCCAGCAGTTTGTCTGGGAGACAGCCCCAGCATTTT. Its protein product is CASSLSGRQPQHF. This chain uses TRBV28 with TRBJ1-5, with D unclear. Trimming shortened V by 3 bases and J by 7 bases, and 10 bases separated the two germline ends. The germline gives CDR1 MDHEN, CDR2 SYDVKM. The CDR3 has 13 residues.

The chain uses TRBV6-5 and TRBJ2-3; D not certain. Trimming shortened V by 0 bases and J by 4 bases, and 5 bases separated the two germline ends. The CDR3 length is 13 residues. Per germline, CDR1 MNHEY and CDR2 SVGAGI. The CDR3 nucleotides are TGTGCCAGCAGTTACTCCTACTCAGATACGCAGTATTTT. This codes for CASSYSYSDTQYF.

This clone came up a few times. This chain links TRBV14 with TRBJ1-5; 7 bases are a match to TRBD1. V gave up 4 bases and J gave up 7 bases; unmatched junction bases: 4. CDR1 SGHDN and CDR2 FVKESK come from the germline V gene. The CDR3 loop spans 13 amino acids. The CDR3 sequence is CASSRTGNQPQHF. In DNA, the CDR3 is TGTGCCAGCAGCCGGACAGGTAACCAGCCCCAGCATTTT.

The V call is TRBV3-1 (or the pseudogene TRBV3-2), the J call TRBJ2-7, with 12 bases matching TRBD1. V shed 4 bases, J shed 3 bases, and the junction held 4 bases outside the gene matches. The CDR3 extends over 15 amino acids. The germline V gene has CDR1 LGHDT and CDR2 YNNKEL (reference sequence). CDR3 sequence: CASSPGQGAVYEQYF. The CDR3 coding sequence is TGTGCCAGCAGCCCGGGACAGGGGGCCGTCTACGAGCAGTACTTC.

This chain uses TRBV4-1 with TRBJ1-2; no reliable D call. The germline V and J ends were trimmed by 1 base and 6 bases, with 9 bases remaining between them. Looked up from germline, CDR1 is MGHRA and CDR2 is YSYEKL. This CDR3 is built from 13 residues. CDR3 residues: CASSQGTADGYTF. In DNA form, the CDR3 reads TGCGCCAGCAGCCAAGGAACAGCAGATGGCTACACCTTC.

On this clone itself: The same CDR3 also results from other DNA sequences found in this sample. The CDR3 nucleotides are TGCGCCAGCAGTGATCAGGGTTGGAAAGGCTACACCTTC. Amino acid sequence: CASSDQGWKGYTF. The chain links TRBV10-2 to TRBJ1-2, with D possibly TRBD1 on 5 matching bases. The CDR3 length is 13 residues. Between the trimmed V and J ends, which lost 3 bases and 8 bases, there was a span of 13 bases. Per germline, CDR1 WSHSY and CDR2 SAAADI.

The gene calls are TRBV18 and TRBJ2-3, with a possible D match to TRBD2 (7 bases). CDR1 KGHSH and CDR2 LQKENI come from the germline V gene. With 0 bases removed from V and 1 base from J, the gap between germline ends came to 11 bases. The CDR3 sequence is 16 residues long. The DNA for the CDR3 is TGTGCCAGCTCACCACCGGGAGGGGGTGGCACAGATACGCAGTATTTT. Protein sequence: CASSPPGGGGTDTQYF.

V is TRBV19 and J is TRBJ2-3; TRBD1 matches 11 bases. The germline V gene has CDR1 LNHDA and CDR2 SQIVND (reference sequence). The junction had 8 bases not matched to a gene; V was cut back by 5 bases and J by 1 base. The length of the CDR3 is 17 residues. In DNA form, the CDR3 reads TGTGCCAGTAGTCTATGGGGACAGGGGGTTGGCACAGATACGCAGTATTTT. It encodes CASSLWGQGVGTDTQYF.

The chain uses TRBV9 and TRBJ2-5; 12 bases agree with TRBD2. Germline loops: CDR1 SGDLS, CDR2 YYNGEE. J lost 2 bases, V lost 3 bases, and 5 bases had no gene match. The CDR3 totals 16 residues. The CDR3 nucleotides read TGTGCCAGCAGCGCTTCGACTAGCGGGAGACAAGAGACCCAGTACTTC. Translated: CASSASTSGRQETQYF. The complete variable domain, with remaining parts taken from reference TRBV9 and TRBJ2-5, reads DSGVTQTPKHLITATGQRVTLRCSPRSGDLSVYWYQQSLDQGLQFLIQYYNGEERAKGNILERFSAQQFPDLHSELNLSSLELGDSALYFCASSASTSGRQETQYFGPGTRLLVL.

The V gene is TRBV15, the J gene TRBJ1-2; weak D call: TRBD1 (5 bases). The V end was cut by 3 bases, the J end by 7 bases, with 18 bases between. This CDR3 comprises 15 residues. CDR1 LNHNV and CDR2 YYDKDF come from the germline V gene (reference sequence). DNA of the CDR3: TGTGCCACCAGCAGGGGGAGGGGTTCTATCTCTGGCTACACCTTC. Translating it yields CATSRGRGSISGYTF.

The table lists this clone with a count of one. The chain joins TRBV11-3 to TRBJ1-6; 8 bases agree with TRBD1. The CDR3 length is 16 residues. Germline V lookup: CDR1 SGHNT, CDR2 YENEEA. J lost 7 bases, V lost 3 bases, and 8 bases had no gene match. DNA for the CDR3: TGTGCCAGCAGCTTCCGGACAGGGTATAGGAATTCACCCCTCCACTTT. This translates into CASSFRTGYRNSPLHF.

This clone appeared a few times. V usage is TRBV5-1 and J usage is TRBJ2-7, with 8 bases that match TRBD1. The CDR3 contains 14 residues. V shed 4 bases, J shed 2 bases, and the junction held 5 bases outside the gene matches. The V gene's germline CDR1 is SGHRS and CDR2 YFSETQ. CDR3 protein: CASSTGQVPYEQYF. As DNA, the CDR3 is TGCGCCAGCAGCACGGGACAGGTCCCCTACGAGCAGTACTTC.

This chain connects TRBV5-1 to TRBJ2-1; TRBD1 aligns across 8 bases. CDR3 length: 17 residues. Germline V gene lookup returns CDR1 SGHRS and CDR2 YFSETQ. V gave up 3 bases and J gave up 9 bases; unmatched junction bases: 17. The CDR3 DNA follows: TGCGCCAGCAGCTCGGGACAGGTTGGGGACATTTTCGGTGAGCAGTTCTTC. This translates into CASSSGQVGDIFGEQFF.

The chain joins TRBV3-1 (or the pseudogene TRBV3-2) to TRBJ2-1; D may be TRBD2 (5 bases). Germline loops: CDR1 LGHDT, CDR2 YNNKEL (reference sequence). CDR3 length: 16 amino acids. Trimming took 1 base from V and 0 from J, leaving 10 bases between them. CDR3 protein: CASSQGGSGSYNEQFF. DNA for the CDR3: TGTGCCAGCAGCCAAGGCGGGTCCGGCTCCTACAATGAGCAGTTCTTC.

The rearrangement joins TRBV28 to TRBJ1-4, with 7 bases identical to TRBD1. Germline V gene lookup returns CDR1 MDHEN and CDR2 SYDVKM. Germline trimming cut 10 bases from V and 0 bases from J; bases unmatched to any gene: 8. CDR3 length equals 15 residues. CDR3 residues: CATYAGTATNEKLFF. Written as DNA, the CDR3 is TGTGCCACCTACGCCGGGACAGCAACTAATGAAAAACTGTTTTTT.

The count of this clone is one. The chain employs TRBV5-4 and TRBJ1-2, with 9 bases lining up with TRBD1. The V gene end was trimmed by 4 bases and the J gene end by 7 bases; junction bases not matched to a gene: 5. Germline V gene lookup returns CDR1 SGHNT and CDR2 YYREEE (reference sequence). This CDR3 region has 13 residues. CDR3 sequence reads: CASSAQGAGGYTF. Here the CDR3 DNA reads TGTGCCAGCAGCGCACAGGGGGCTGGTGGCTACACCTTC.

The CDR3 loop is CASSFYSVSYNEQFF. DNA for the CDR3: TGTGCCAGCAGTTTTTACAGTGTTTCCTACAATGAGCAGTTCTTC. V usage is TRBV27 and J usage is TRBJ2-1, with D unresolved. The CDR3 has 15 amino acids. Germline CDR1 is MNHEY and CDR2 is SMNVEV (reference sequence). Trimming removed 3 bases at V and 1 base at J, with 10 bases between.

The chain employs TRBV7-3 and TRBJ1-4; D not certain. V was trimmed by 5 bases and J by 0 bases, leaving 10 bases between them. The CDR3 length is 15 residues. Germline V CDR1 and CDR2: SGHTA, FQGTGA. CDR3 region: CASSPGAATNEKLFF. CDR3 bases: TGTGCCAGCAGCCCCGGAGCAGCAACTAATGAAAAACTGTTTTTT.

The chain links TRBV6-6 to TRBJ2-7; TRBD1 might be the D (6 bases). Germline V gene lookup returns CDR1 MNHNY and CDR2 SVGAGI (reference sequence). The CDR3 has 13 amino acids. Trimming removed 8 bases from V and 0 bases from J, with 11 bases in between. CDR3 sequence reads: CASAQGISYEQYF. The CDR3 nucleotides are TGTGCCAGCGCCCAGGGGATCTCCTACGAGCAGTACTTC.

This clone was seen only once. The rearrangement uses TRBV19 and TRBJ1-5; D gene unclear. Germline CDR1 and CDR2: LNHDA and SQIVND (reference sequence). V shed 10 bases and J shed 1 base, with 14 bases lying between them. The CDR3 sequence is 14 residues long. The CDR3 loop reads CATPPGGSNQPQHF. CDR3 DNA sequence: TGTGCCACCCCCCCGGGAGGAAGCAATCAGCCCCAGCATTTT.

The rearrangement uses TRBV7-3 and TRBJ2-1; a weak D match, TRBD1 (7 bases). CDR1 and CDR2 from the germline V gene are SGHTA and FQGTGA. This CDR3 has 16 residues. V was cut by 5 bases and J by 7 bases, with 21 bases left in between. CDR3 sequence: CASSLRRGDGTNEQFF. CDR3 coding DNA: TGTGCCAGCAGCCTCCGCAGGGGGGACGGAACTAATGAGCAGTTCTTC.

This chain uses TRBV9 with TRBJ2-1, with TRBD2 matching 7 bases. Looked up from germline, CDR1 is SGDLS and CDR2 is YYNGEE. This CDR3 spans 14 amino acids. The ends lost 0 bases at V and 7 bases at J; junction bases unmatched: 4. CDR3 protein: CASSVGTRGNEQFF. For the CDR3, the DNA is TGTGCCAGCAGCGTAGGGACTAGAGGGAATGAGCAGTTCTTC.

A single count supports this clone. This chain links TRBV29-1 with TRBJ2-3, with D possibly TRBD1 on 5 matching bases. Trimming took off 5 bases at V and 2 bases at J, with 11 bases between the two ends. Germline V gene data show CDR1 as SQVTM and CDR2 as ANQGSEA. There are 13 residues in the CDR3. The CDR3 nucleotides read TGCAGCGTTACAGGTCCCACCACAGATACGCAGTATTTT. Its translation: CSVTGPTTDTQYF.